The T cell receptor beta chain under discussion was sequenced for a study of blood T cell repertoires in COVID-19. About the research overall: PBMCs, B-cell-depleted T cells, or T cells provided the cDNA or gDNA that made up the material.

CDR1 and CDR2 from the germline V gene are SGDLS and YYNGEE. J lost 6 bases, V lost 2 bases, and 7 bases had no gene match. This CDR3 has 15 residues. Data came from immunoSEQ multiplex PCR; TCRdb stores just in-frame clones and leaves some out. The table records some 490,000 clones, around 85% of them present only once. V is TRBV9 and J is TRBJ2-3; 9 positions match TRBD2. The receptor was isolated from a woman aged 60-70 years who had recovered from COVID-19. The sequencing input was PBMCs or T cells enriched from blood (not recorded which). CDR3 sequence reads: CASSVGGGASDTQYF. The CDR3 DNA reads TGTGCCAGCAGCGTCGGCGGGGGGGCATCTGATACGCAGTATTTT.